This T cell receptor beta chain was captured in a study of CD8 T cells in ankylosing spondylitis. Study-level points and caveats: Seemingly distinctive of ankylosing spondylitis blood was a TCR beta motif formed by eight highly homologous variants.

Germline V gene lookup returns CDR1 LGHDT and CDR2 YNNKEL (reference sequence). Trimming left V 5 bases short and J 3 bases short, with 7 bases between. This CDR3 is 12 amino acids long. This clonotype has a count of ten or more. What it recognizes is unknown. TCRdb recomputed calls from the 5' RACE reads with MiXCR, one row per CDR3 protein. Seen here are about 510,000 distinct CDR3 sequences, roughly 5.2% observed once, and the top ten hold 3.5%. The chain carries TRBV3-1 and TRBJ1-1; D gene uncertain. The sequence was collected from a male donor with ankylosing spondylitis. The sequencing input was blood, either unsorted or a sorted T cell fraction (not recorded which). CDR3 nucleotide sequence: TGTGCCAGCAGCTTTCTGTACACTGAAGCTTTCTTT. It codes for CASSFLYTEAFF.